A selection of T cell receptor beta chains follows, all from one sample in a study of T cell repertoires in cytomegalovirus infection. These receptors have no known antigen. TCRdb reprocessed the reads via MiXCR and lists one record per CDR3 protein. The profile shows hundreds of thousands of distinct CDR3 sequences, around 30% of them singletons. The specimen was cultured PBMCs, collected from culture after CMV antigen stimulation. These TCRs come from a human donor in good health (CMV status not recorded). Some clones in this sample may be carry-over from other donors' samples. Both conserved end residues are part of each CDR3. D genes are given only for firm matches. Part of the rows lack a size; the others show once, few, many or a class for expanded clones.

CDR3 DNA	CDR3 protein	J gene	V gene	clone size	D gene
TGTGCCAGCAGCTTAGCGGGACAGGGAAGGCTGCATGGCTACACCTTC	CASSLAGQGRLHGYTF	TRBJ1-2	TRBV7-2	many	TRBD1
TGTGCCAGCAGCTTATACCCTACAGGGGATGATCAGCCCCAGCATTTT	CASSLYPTGDDQPQHF	TRBJ1-5	TRBV11-2	many	TRBD1
TGTGCCAGCAGCTTATCTGTTTCAAGGGGCTACACCTTC	CASSLSVSRGYTF	TRBJ1-2	TRBV7-9	.	.
TGTGCCAGCAGTCCCCTCCAAGCGGCCGGCACAGATACGCAGTATTTT	CASSPLQAAGTDTQYF	TRBJ2-3	TRBV6-5	once	.
TGCGCCAGCAGCTTGTCGCGGGATAGCACAGATACGCAGTATTTT	CASSLSRDSTDTQYF	TRBJ2-3	TRBV5-1	.	.
TGTGCCAGCAGTTTATGGCCTTATAGCAATCAGCCCCAGCATTTT	CASSLWPYSNQPQHF	TRBJ1-5	TRBV12-3/TRBV12-4	many	.
TGTGCCAGCAGACGGCAGGGGGCGCAGACTGAAGCTTTCTTT	CASRRQGAQTEAFF	TRBJ1-1	TRBV27	.	TRBD1
TGTGCCAGCAGTTCTTCCCCCCCCTTCTACGAGCAGTACTTC	CASSSSPPFYEQYF	TRBJ2-7	TRBV12-3/TRBV12-4	few	.
TGTGCCAGCAGCCCCGCCGGACAGGCGGTTGGCTACACCTTC	CASSPAGQAVGYTF	TRBJ1-2	TRBV7-2	many	TRBD1
TGTGCCACCAGCAGGACGGGACACGAGACCGGGGAGCTGTTTTTT	CATSRTGHETGELFF	TRBJ2-2	TRBV15	.	.
TGTGCCAGCACCACTAGCCTATCCGGGGAGCTGTTTTTT	CASTTSLSGELFF	TRBJ2-2	TRBV6-2/TRBV6-3	.	.
TGTGCCAGTAGTAAGAGACAGGGAGCTAGCACAGATACGCAGTATTTT	CASSKRQGASTDTQYF	TRBJ2-3	TRBV19	few	TRBD1
TGTGCCAGCAGTTACTCCGGCGGGAGCACCGGGGAGCTGTTTTTT	CASSYSGGSTGELFF	TRBJ2-2	TRBV6-5	.	TRBD2
TGTGCCAGCAGTCTCGACCTGGGTCAGCCCCAGCATTTT	CASSLDLGQPQHF	TRBJ1-5	TRBV2	.	.
TGTGCCAGCAGTGATAAAGCGGTGAGCACTGAAGCTTTCTTT	CASSDKAVSTEAFF	TRBJ1-1	TRBV6-1	few	.
TGTGCCAGCAGGGATACCGGGACCCCGACCCCCCAAGAGACCCAGTACTTC	CASRDTGTPTPQETQYF	TRBJ2-5	TRBV12-3/TRBV12-4	.	.
TGTGCCAGCAGCTACCCCAGGGGAGACCGCATGGGAAACACCATATATTTT	CASSYPRGDRMGNTIYF	TRBJ1-3	TRBV7-8	.	.
TGTGCCAGCTGGCGGACTAGCGGGAAGTACGAGCAGTACTTC	CASWRTSGKYEQYF	TRBJ2-7	TRBV6-2/TRBV6-3	.	TRBD2
TGTGCCAGCAGCAAAAGGGGACAGATCTATGGCTACACCTTC	CASSKRGQIYGYTF	TRBJ1-2	TRBV7-8	.	TRBD1
TGCGCCAGCAGCCAAGTGGGATACGATTCACCCCTCCACTTT	CASSQVGYDSPLHF	TRBJ1-6	TRBV4-3	few	.
TGCGCCAGCAGCCAGAGGGTCTTGATAAACACCGGGGAGCTGTTTTTT	CASSQRVLINTGELFF	TRBJ2-2	TRBV5-1	few	.
TGTGCCAGCAGCTCGTGGGACTCCTCCTACAATGAGCAGTTCTTC	CASSSWDSSYNEQFF	TRBJ2-1	TRBV7-2	.	.
TGTGCCAGCAGTCACGGGACAGGGTCGTCCGAGCAGTACTTC	CASSHGTGSSEQYF	TRBJ2-7	TRBV12-3/TRBV12-4	.	TRBD1
TGTGCCAGCAGTCGACACCCGCAAGAGACCCAGTACTTC	CASSRHPQETQYF	TRBJ2-5	TRBV11-2	.	.
TGTGCCAGCAGTAAGACCATTTTGGGACGCTTTACAGATACGCAGTATTTT	CASSKTILGRFTDTQYF	TRBJ2-3	TRBV12-3/TRBV12-4	few	.
TGTGCCAGCAGCTCACACCGGGCCCCCGGGGGGCATGGCACAGATACGCAGTATTTT	CASSSHRAPGGHGTDTQYF	TRBJ2-3	TRBV6-6	.	.
TGTGCCAGCGGGTACGTAGGAGATTACAATGAGCAGTTCTTC	CASGYVGDYNEQFF	TRBJ2-1	TRBV6-5	.	.
TGTGCCAGCAGTTACGGCCACGGCACTGAAGCTTTCTTT	CASSYGHGTEAFF	TRBJ1-1	TRBV6-5	.	.
TGTGCCAACAGTGAAGATACGCAGTATTTT	CANSEDTQYF	TRBJ2-3	TRBV25-1	.	.
TGTGCCAGCAAGGAGTGGGGCTATGGCTACACCTTC	CASKEWGYGYTF	TRBJ1-2	TRBV2	.	.
TGTGCCAGCAGTTTATGGTCTTGGGGGGGACGTGCAAAACTGTTTTTT	CASSLWSWGGRAKLFF	TRBJ1-4	TRBV28	few	.
TGTGCCAGCAGGCGGGCGGGCAGTAATGAGCAGTTCTTC	CASRRAGSNEQFF	TRBJ2-1	TRBV28	.	.
TGTGCCAGCAGTGAGCGAAGACTAGCGGGGTCCAAAAACATTCAGTACTTC	CASSERRLAGSKNIQYF	TRBJ2-4	TRBV6-1	.	TRBD2
TGTGCCAGCAGCCCCGGGAGGTTGCGCACAGATACGCAGTATTTT	CASSPGRLRTDTQYF	TRBJ2-3	TRBV7-2	many	TRBD2
TGTGCCAGCAGCCGCATGGGGTATGGCTACACCTTC	CASSRMGYGYTF	TRBJ1-2	TRBV7-2	many	.
TGCGCCAGCAGCGCCGGGGTGGCGGGAGTAGGAAATGAGCAGTTCTTC	CASSAGVAGVGNEQFF	TRBJ2-1	TRBV5-1	few	TRBD2
TGTGCCAGCAGTGACTCGCTAGCGGGGGGATCAGATACGCAGTATTTT	CASSDSLAGGSDTQYF	TRBJ2-3	TRBV6-1	few	TRBD2
TGTGCCAGCTCACCGGTCACGGGGGGAGAGACCCAGTACTTC	CASSPVTGGETQYF	TRBJ2-5	TRBV18	few	TRBD2
TGTGCCAGCAGCTTCAGACAGGGGGCAGGTCAGCCCCAGCATTTT	CASSFRQGAGQPQHF	TRBJ1-5	TRBV7-2	many	TRBD1
TGTGCCAGCCCCACGGACTCCTACAATGAGCAGTTCTTC	CASPTDSYNEQFF	TRBJ2-1	TRBV7-9	.	.
TGTGCCACCAGCACCCTCGCTAGACCAGATACGCAGTATTTT	CATSTLARPDTQYF	TRBJ2-3	TRBV15	.	.
TGTGCCAGCAGTTTCGGGACTACCACAGATACGCAGTATTTT	CASSFGTTTDTQYF	TRBJ2-3	TRBV12-3/TRBV12-4	few	TRBD2
TGTGCCAGCAGCCCTGGGCAGGGAGATACGCAGTATTTT	CASSPGQGDTQYF	TRBJ2-3	TRBV5-1	many	.
TGTGCCAGCAGCTTATTTCCTCGTGGCACAGATACGCAGTATTTT	CASSLFPRGTDTQYF	TRBJ2-3	TRBV7-6	.	.
TGTGCCAGCACCGACGGGCGGGTCCGAGCTTTCTTT	CASTDGRVRAFF	TRBJ1-1	TRBV11-2	.	.
TGTGCCAGCAGCTCCCCGACAGGATTAAGCACTGAAGCTTTCTTT	CASSSPTGLSTEAFF	TRBJ1-1	TRBV7-6	.	.
TGCGCCAGCTCAAGACAGGGGGGAGATACGCAGTATTTT	CASSRQGGDTQYF	TRBJ2-3	TRBV5-1	.	TRBD1
TGTGCCAGCAGCCTAGGGAGTTCGTACACAGATACGCAGTATTTT	CASSLGSSYTDTQYF	TRBJ2-3	TRBV7-2	many	.